This T cell receptor (beta chain) was captured in a study of regulatory T cells in long-lasting Graves disease listed by TCRdb under 2021. Turning to the overall study: To count as having persistent Graves' disease, a patient had to have received antithyroid drug treatment for over 5 years with TSH receptor autoantibodies remaining persistently positive. TCR sequencing covered roughly 13 persistent and approximately 20 newly diagnosed Graves' disease patients, some 35 samples in total. In the clinical cohort, patients with persistent Graves' disease had used antithyroid drugs for an average of roughly ten years. Peripheral blood TCR sequencing and RNA sequencing compared persistent Graves' disease patients with newly diagnosed Graves' disease patients. The study took place in China and was registered as a clinical trial. The paper as a whole reports these results and caveats: A larger number of public clonotypes was shared among persistent patients (around 2,500) than among newly diagnosed patients (about 990). Compared with newly diagnosed patients, patients with persistent Graves' disease had lower TCR Shannon entropy and fewer highly expanded clones, which suggests clonal expansion. Sequencing and analysis were limited to the TCR beta chain. TRBV28, TRBJ1-2 and TRBJ2-5 were preferentially used in persistent disease, while TRBV20-1 and TRBJ2-1 were favored in newly diagnosed disease. The authors noted that the small sample size was a limitation that may lower accuracy. The study examined only peripheral blood because the primary lesion, thyroid tissue, could not be accessed.

The sample holds a few counts of this clonotype. It has no known antigen specificity. One junction end does not reproduce the germline sequence, and a read error may be involved. Interpreted using the paper, the time point label stands for: persistent/refractory GD, antithyroid drugs over 5 years with positive TRAb. RNA was extracted from PBMCs in TRIzol for both TCR sequencing and RNA sequencing. The diagnosis of Graves' disease was made according to American Thyroid Association guidelines. Patients were recruited from an endocrinology department in Xi'an, China. Each patient gave approximately 8.8 milliliters of peripheral blood, collected in an EDTA anticoagulant tube. Ficoll Paque Plus density gradient separation was used to isolate PBMCs, and no additional T cell sorting was done. An Agilent 2100 Bioanalyzer and agarose gel were used to check RNA quality, while a NanoDrop 2000 measured RNA concentration.

The germline V gene gives CDR1 as MNHNS and CDR2 as SASEGT. Including cysteine and phenylalanine, the CDR3 has 14 amino acids. The sequence is cut down to CDR3 DNA, 42 bases in frame from base 1. The library was generated by multiplex PCR. Sequencing was performed on an Illumina HiSeq 4000. iRepertoire HTBI primers and Arm-PCR amplification of CDR3 regions were used to construct TCR beta libraries. PCR products were gel purified before sequencing. Regarding the original processing steps: A total of fewer than 65 TRBV and some 15 TRBJ segments were identified across samples and were used for gene usage analysis of CDR3 amino acid clonotypes. COPE and FqMerger were used to merge the filtered high-quality paired reads into contigs. BLAST was used to align contigs to the IMGT TRBV, TRBD and TRBJ reference genes, and CDR3 was defined following IMGT. Any clonotype with a frequency above 0.1% was classified as a highly expanded clone. Repertoire diversity was measured by Shannon entropy, and V-J evenness by the Gini coefficient. Clonotypes shared by more than one individual were considered public. TCRdb's own reprocessing of the public reads used fastp at Q25 and MiXCR and kept productive beta chains. CDR3 protein sequences are deduplicated, and each keeps its most common genes and DNA. The V and J calls were determined by TCRdb, not by the authors. A total of hundreds of thousands of distinct CDR3 sequences appear in this sample, approximately 29% of them only once. Of the sample, about 42% falls within the top ten clones.

The V and J genes are TRBV6-1 and TRBJ1-1; D gene: possibly TRBD1, on 5 matching bases. The material sequenced was peripheral blood mononuclear cells (PBMCs), taken when the disease was refractory, from a patient treated with antithyroid drugs. The receptor was derived from a female donor with Graves disease. The sequenced DNA is TGTGCCCGCAGTGGTTCAGGGAGGATCACTGAAGCTTTCTTT. Its product reads: CARSGSGRITEAFF.